Following are 32 T cell receptor beta chains from one sample sequenced in a study of response to subunit inactivated influenza vaccine. Each CDR3 protein gets one entry after TCRdb re-called the RT-PCR reads with MiXCR. Among 500,000 to 750,000 distinct CDR3 sequences listed, around 13% were seen once. The material was PBMCs from blood, obtained about 13 days after vaccination. The receptors stem from a man aged 50 to 60 who received an inactivated influenza vaccine.

Concerning this clonotype: The junction departs from germline at one end; a sequencing error may be responsible. V is TRBV7-2 and J is TRBJ2-3; D gene unclear. Germline-derived CDR1 and CDR2 are SGHTA and FQGNSA. This CDR3 contains 13 residues. The CDR3 reads CASRLTAKDTQYF. DNA for the CDR3: TGTGCCAGCCGCTTGACGGCTAAAGATACGCAGTATTTT. Together with reference TRBV7-2 and TRBJ2-3, the CDR3 gives the full variable domain: GAGVSQSPSNKVTEKGKDVELRCDPISGHTALYWYRQSLGQGLEFLIYFQGNSAPDKSGLPSDRFSAERTGGSVSTLTIQRTQQEDSAVYLCASRLTAKDTQYFGPGTRLTVL.

The rearrangement uses TRBV28 and TRBJ2-1; 7 nucleotides align to TRBD2. CDR1 and CDR2 (germline): MDHEN, SYDVKM. This CDR3 contains 15 residues. V lost 6 bases, J lost 6 bases, and 11 bases stayed unmatched. CDR3 sequence reads: CASSRRGGSSNEQFF. In nucleotides, the CDR3 is TGTGCCAGCAGCCGACGGGGCGGGAGCTCCAATGAGCAGTTCTTC.

This clonotype was recorded at least ten times. The rearrangement joins TRBV7-8 to TRBJ1-2; D is unresolved. This CDR3 comprises 12 residues. Germline-derived CDR1 and CDR2 are SGHVS and FQNEAQ. Deletions cut 5 bases from V and 3 bases from J, with 7 bases between. The CDR3 reads CASSESDYGYTF. CDR3 nucleotide sequence: TGTGCCAGCAGCGAATCAGACTATGGCTACACCTTC.

This clonotype was recorded many times. The chain uses TRBV7-2 and TRBJ2-2; D gene uncertain. V was pared by 3 bases and J by 5 bases, with 7 bases between. Germline CDR1 SGHTA, CDR2 FQGNSA. The CDR3 runs 13 residues. CDR3 residues: CASSFSLTGELFF. As DNA, the CDR3 is TGTGCCAGCAGCTTTTCGTTGACCGGGGAGCTGTTTTTT.

The rearrangement joins TRBV28 to TRBJ2-3, with D perhaps matching TRBD1 (5 bases). Trimming left V 1 base short and J 6 bases short, with 14 bases between. Germline assignment: CDR1 MDHEN and CDR2 SYDVKM. CDR3 length equals 15 residues. DNA of the CDR3: TGTGCCAGCAGTTTATCACAGGCCCAGGGTGATACGCAGTATTTT. It is translated as CASSLSQAQGDTQYF.

This clonotype was picked up a small number of times. The rearrangement uses TRBV20-1 and TRBJ2-7, with D perhaps given as TRBD1 or TRBD2 (5 bases each). Trimming shortened V by 0 bases and J by 5 bases, and 17 bases separated the two germline ends. Per the germline V gene, CDR1 is DFQATT and CDR2 is SNEGSKA (reference sequence). This CDR3 has 15 residues. DNA for the CDR3: TGCAGTGCTAGAGAAGGGGACCCGGACCGCGACGAGCAGTACTTC. This translates into CSAREGDPDRDEQYF.

This clonotype was found a few times. This chain joins TRBV20-1 and TRBJ2-5, with 7 positions matching TRBD1. This CDR3 has 15 residues. Looked up from germline, CDR1 is DFQATT and CDR2 is SNEGSKA (reference sequence). The V and J ends lost 3 bases and 5 bases, in that order; junction bases with no gene match: 12. The CDR3 loop reads CSASVAGGNLETQYF. The CDR3 DNA reads TGCAGTGCTAGTGTGGCAGGGGGTAACCTGGAGACCCAGTACTTC.

In this sample, this clonotype turned up many times. J is TRBJ2-3 and V is TRBV28, with a possible D match to TRBD2 (6 bases). Germline V gene data show CDR1 as MDHEN and CDR2 as SYDVKM. Trimming took off 5 bases at V and 4 bases at J, with 22 bases between the two ends. The CDR3 contains 17 residues. The CDR3 DNA reads as TGTGCCAGCAGTACATACCGGGACTCGGCGGGCCCAGATACGCAGTATTTT. Translated: CASSTYRDSAGPDTQYF. The variable domain in full, with the rest retrieved from reference TRBV28 and TRBJ2-3, is DVKVTQSSRYLVKRTGEKVFLECVQDMDHENMFWYRQDPGLGLRLIYFSYDVKMKEKGDIPEGYSVSREKKERFSLILESASTNQTSMYLCASSTYRDSAGPDTQYFGPGTRLTVL.

This clonotype was seen more than once but under ten times. The CDR3 nucleotides read TGTGCCAGTAGTAGGGACACCCGAGGCATCACCGGGGAGCTGTTTTTT. This sequence encodes CASSRDTRGITGELFF. This sequence joins TRBV19 and TRBJ2-2; tentatively, D is TRBD1 (6 bases). CDR1 and CDR2 (germline): LNHDA, SQIVND (reference sequence). V lost 4 bases to trimming and J lost 4 bases, with 16 bases between them. The CDR3 is made up of 16 amino acids.

A single count supports this clonotype. The germline gene is not matched at one end of the junction; a read error may be the cause. The chain is built from TRBV4-1 and TRBJ2-2, with a possible D match to TRBD2 (6 bases). This CDR3 has 18 residues. Germline V gene data show CDR1 as MGHRA and CDR2 as YSYEKL. For the CDR3, the DNA is TGCGCCAGCAGCCAAGACCCAACCCGGGACTCCTACACCTGGGAGCTGTTTTTT. Its translation is CASSQDPTRDSYTWELFF.

This clonotype appeared a few times. The chain combines TRBV5-6 with TRBJ2-5, with 7 bases fitting TRBD2. The CDR3 sequence is 16 residues long. After removal of 0 bases from V and 1 base from J, the junction contained 6 bases not matched to a gene. CDR1 is SGHDT and CDR2 is YYEEEE in the germline V gene. CDR3 sequence reads: CASSLDSSGTQETQYF. The CDR3 region has the DNA TGTGCCAGCAGCTTGGATTCTAGCGGTACCCAAGAGACCCAGTACTTC. The full variable domain, completed using reference TRBV5-6 and TRBJ2-5, is DAGVTQSPTHLIKTRGQQVTLRCSPKSGHDTVSWYQQALGQGPQFIFQYYEEEERQRGNFPDRFSGHQFPNYSSELNVNALLLGDSALYLCASSLDSSGTQETQYFGPGTRLLVL.

At least ten counts were recorded for this clonotype. The V and J genes are TRBV6-5 and TRBJ1-5; no firm D call. Trimming took 0 bases from V and 3 from J, leaving 9 bases between them. The germline V gene encodes CDR1 MNHEY and CDR2 SVGAGI. This CDR3 contains 15 residues. The CDR3, as DNA: TGTGCCAGCAGTTACTCGAAAGAGCCCAATCAGCCCCAGCATTTT. Amino acid sequence: CASSYSKEPNQPQHF.

The sample holds a few counts of this clonotype. The J gene is TRBJ1-1, the V gene TRBV5-1; D gene ambiguous. Germline V gene lookup returns CDR1 SGHRS and CDR2 YFSETQ. The CDR3 loop spans 11 amino acids. V was shortened by 0 bases and J by 8 bases, with 5 bases between the two germline ends. The chain's CDR3 is CASSLDREAFF. CDR3 nucleotide sequence: TGCGCCAGCAGCTTGGACAGAGAAGCTTTCTTT.

This chain uses TRBV5-1 with TRBJ1-1; D gene uncertain. This CDR3 has 14 amino acids. V was pared by 8 bases and J by 0 bases, with 14 bases between. Looked up from germline, CDR1 is SGHRS and CDR2 is YFSETQ. The CDR3 DNA is TGCGCCAGTCGTTTGGACGGGTTGAACACTGAAGCTTTCTTT. It specifies CASRLDGLNTEAFF.

V is TRBV7-2 and J is TRBJ1-2, with D maybe TRBD1 (5 bases). The V end was cut by 4 bases, the J end by 4 bases, with 13 bases between. CDR1 SGHTA and CDR2 FQGNSA come from the germline V gene. This CDR3 comprises 14 residues. This CDR3 reads CASSSSGGSYGYTF. CDR3 bases: TGTGCCAGCAGCTCCTCCGGGGGGAGCTATGGCTACACCTTC.

The J gene is TRBJ2-7, the V gene TRBV2, with D possibly called TRBD1 or TRBD2 (5 bases each). V was cut by 8 bases and J by 0 bases, with 17 bases left in between. This CDR3 region has 15 residues. CDR1 and CDR2 from the germline V gene are SNHLY and FYNNEI. CDR3 bases: TGTGCCAGCGGTTCCGGGACCCACGTCTCCTACGAGCAGTACTTC. Protein product: CASGSGTHVSYEQYF.

The V gene is TRBV4-3, the J gene TRBJ1-1; the D is unclear. Trimming left V 0 bases short and J 3 bases short, with 14 bases between. CDR3 length equals 16 residues. From germline, CDR1 is LGHNA and CDR2 YSLEER. The CDR3 protein is CASSQDLRSGYTEAFF. The CDR3 DNA reads as TGCGCCAGCAGCCAAGATCTACGTTCTGGGTACACTGAAGCTTTCTTT.

The V and J genes are TRBV12-3 or TRBV12-4 and TRBJ2-3; 7 bases align to TRBD2. Trimming took 2 bases from V and 2 from J; bases not matched to a gene: 7. The length of the CDR3 is 16 residues. DNA for the CDR3: TGTGCCAGCAGTTTACGGTGGACTAGGAACACAGATACGCAGTATTTT. Amino acids: CASSLRWTRNTDTQYF.

This clonotype came up a few times. The genes are TRBV5-1 and TRBJ2-1; 7 bases map to TRBD1. The CDR3 loop spans 15 amino acids. CDR1 and CDR2 from the germline V gene are SGHRS and YFSETQ. V lost 2 bases to trimming and J lost 5 bases; unmatched junction nucleotides: 7. The CDR3 sequence: CASSLQGIKDNEQFF. CDR3 coding DNA: TGCGCCAGCAGCTTACAGGGGATAAAGGACAATGAGCAGTTCTTC.

DNA for the CDR3: TGTGCCAGCAGCTCCACAGGGTGGGATACGCAGTATTTT. It specifies CASSSTGWDTQYF. The V call is TRBV25-1, the J call TRBJ2-3; TRBD1 is a possible D gene (6 bases). Germline-derived CDR1 and CDR2 are MGHDK and SYGVNS. V was shortened by 6 bases and J by 6 bases, with 13 bases between the two germline ends. The CDR3 is made up of 13 amino acids. Drawing the rest from reference TRBV25-1 and TRBJ2-3, the complete variable domain is EADIYQTPRYLVIGTGKKITLECSQTMGHDKMYWYQQDPGMELHLIHYSYGVNSTEKGDLSSESTVSRIRTEHFPLTLESARPSHTSQYLCASSSTGWDTQYFGPGTRLTVL.

There are a few counts of this clonotype. V usage is TRBV5-1 and J usage is TRBJ2-4, with 7 bases identical to TRBD1. Germline values: CDR1 SGHRS, CDR2 YFSETQ. V lost 3 bases, J lost 3 bases, and 6 bases stayed unmatched. The CDR3 sequence is 15 residues long. In nucleotides, the CDR3 is TGCGCCAGCAGCTCCGACAGGGTAGACAAAAACATTCAGTACTTC. Its translation: CASSSDRVDKNIQYF.

V and J are TRBV7-2 and TRBJ1-5, with D unclear. Trimming stripped 5 bases from V and 3 bases from J, with 11 bases between. The germline gives CDR1 SGHTA, CDR2 FQGNSA. CDR3 length: 14 amino acids. CDR3 region: CASSHDGFNQPQHF. Here the CDR3 DNA reads TGTGCCAGCAGCCACGACGGATTCAATCAGCCCCAGCATTTT.

This clonotype has only a few counts. The chain is built from TRBV5-1 and TRBJ1-1; D unresolved. Germline values: CDR1 SGHRS, CDR2 YFSETQ. Between the trimmed V and J ends, which lost 1 base and 8 bases, there was a span of 12 bases. This CDR3 contains 13 residues. This CDR3 reads CASSLWAGLEAFF. The CDR3 DNA follows: TGCGCCAGCAGCTTGTGGGCAGGACTCGAAGCTTTCTTT.

A few counts support this clonotype. The chain uses TRBV6-2 or TRBV6-3 and TRBJ2-7; TRBD2 agrees at 12 bases. The CDR3 runs 20 residues. With 4 bases clipped from V and 4 bases from J, the junction kept 20 bases outside the gene matches. Per the germline V gene, CDR1 is MNHEY and CDR2 is SVGEGT. The chain's CDR3 is CASSFDSPSGRAKSPYEQYF. The CDR3 region has the DNA TGTGCCAGCAGTTTCGACTCGCCTAGCGGGAGGGCCAAATCACCTTACGAGCAGTACTTC.

This clonotype was detected a few times. The CDR3 bases are TGTGCCAGCAGTTTTTCTTATGGGATTCTCTTTACTGAAGCTTTCTTT. It translates to CASSFSYGILFTEAFF. The chain has TRBV12-3 or TRBV12-4 and TRBJ1-1, with D unresolved. The CDR3 loop spans 16 amino acids. V was pared by 3 bases and J by 5 bases, with 19 bases between.

This clonotype came up a few times. This chain connects TRBV11-2 to TRBJ2-7; D remains unclear. V lost 2 bases, J lost 5 bases, and 4 bases lay in between. CDR1 and CDR2 from the germline V gene are SGHAT and FQNNGV. The CDR3 is 11 residues long. The CDR3: CASSLSNEQYF. The CDR3 DNA reads as TGTGCCAGCAGCTTATCTAACGAGCAGTACTTC.

The sample holds a few counts of this clonotype. The chain carries TRBV6-2 or TRBV6-3 and TRBJ1-1; 7 positions agree with TRBD1. Germline V gene sequence: CDR1 MNHEY, CDR2 SVGEGT. The ends lost 2 bases at V and 3 bases at J; junction bases unmatched: 9. This CDR3 has 16 amino acids. This CDR3 is CASSYRGTAWYTEAFF. DNA for the CDR3: TGTGCCAGCAGTTACCGTGGGACAGCCTGGTACACTGAAGCTTTCTTT.

The V gene is TRBV20-1, the J gene TRBJ2-2; the match to TRBD1 covers 8 bases. Germline loops: CDR1 DFQATT, CDR2 SNEGSKA (reference sequence). The trim removed 0 bases at V and 0 bases at J, leaving 3 bases unmatched. The CDR3 totals 16 residues. The CDR3 DNA reads as TGCAGTGCTAGAGATCCAGGGGGCTCGAACACCGGGGAGCTGTTTTTT. Its protein product is CSARDPGGSNTGELFF.

V is TRBV4-3 and J is TRBJ2-5; 11 bases map to TRBD2. The CDR3 consists of 15 residues. CDR1 LGHNA and CDR2 YSLEER come from the germline V gene. With V trimmed by 4 bases and J by 5 bases, 6 bases remained unmatched. CDR3 DNA sequence: TGCGCCAGCAGCCCGGGACTAGCGGCGGGGGAGACCCAGTACTTC. Amino acid sequence: CASSPGLAAGETQYF.

This clonotype was observed a few times. The gene calls are TRBV6-5 and TRBJ2-2, with D unclear. Trimming shortened V by 2 bases and J by 2 bases, and 9 bases separated the two germline ends. The CDR3 loop spans 15 amino acids. Per germline, CDR1 MNHEY and CDR2 SVGAGI. DNA of the CDR3: TGTGCCAGCAGTTACGCCCGTCCCAACACCGGGGAGCTGTTTTTT. Amino acid sequence: CASSYARPNTGELFF.

This clonotype was counted once. V and J are TRBV19 and TRBJ1-1; 12 positions match TRBD1. CDR3 length: 17 amino acids. CDR1 and CDR2 from the germline V gene are LNHDA and SQIVND (reference sequence). The ends lost 7 bases at V and 5 bases at J; junction bases unmatched: 14. The CDR3 is CASNLLPGQGAWTEAFF. CDR3 nucleotides: TGTGCCAGTAATCTCTTACCGGGACAGGGGGCATGGACTGAAGCTTTCTTT. Complete variable domain (other parts from reference TRBV19 and TRBJ1-1): DGGITQSPKYLFRKEGQNVTLSCEQNLNHDAMYWYRQDPGQGLRLIYYSQIVNDFQKGDIAEGYSVSREKKESFPLTVTSAQKNPTAFYLCASNLLPGQGAWTEAFFGQGTRLTVV.

The table lists this clonotype with a few counts. The DNA for the CDR3 is TGCGCCAGCAGCCCCGAAGGGAGGTTGGAATCACCCCTCCACTTT. Encoded protein: CASSPEGRLESPLHF. The V gene is TRBV5-1, the J gene TRBJ1-6, with D hard to call. Germline V CDR1 and CDR2: SGHRS, YFSETQ. The length of the CDR3 is 15 residues. V shed 4 bases and J shed 10 bases, with 18 bases lying between them.